The 11 T cell receptor beta chains below all came from one sample that was sequenced in a study of CD8 T cells in ankylosing spondylitis. TCRdb fed the 5' RACE reads into MiXCR, producing one record per CDR3 protein. The sample lists roughly 150,000 distinct CDR3 sequences, roughly 34% occurring once. The sequenced material came from synovial fluid, either unsorted or a sorted T cell fraction (not recorded which). These TCRs come from a male donor with ankylosing spondylitis.

This clonotype showed up just a few times. The gene calls are TRBV12-3 or TRBV12-4 and TRBJ1-5, with 7 bases identical to TRBD1. Unmatched junction bases numbered 7, after V lost 5 bases and J lost 0 bases. This CDR3 spans 16 amino acids. CDR3 bases: TGTGCCAGCAGTCCAAGAGCAGGGGGTAGCAATCAGCCCCAGCATTTT. Translating it yields CASSPRAGGSNQPQHF.

This clonotype has only a few counts. J is TRBJ1-2 and V is TRBV3-1; 7 positions agree with TRBD1. J lost 7 bases, V lost 0 bases, and 8 bases had no gene match. There are 15 residues in the CDR3. Germline V gene lookup returns CDR1 LGHDT and CDR2 YNNKEL (reference sequence). The CDR3 here is CASSQDVRTGSGYTF. CDR3 nucleotide sequence: TGTGCCAGCAGCCAAGACGTGCGGACAGGCAGTGGCTACACCTTC. Looking up the rest from reference TRBV3-1 and TRBJ1-2 gives the full variable domain: DTAVSQTPKYLVTQMGNDKSIKCEQNLGHDTMYWYKQDSKKFLKIMFSYNNKELIINETVPNRFSPKSPDKAHLNLHINSLELGDSAVYFCASSQDVRTGSGYTFGSGTRLTVV.

This chain joins TRBV7-3 and TRBJ2-3; no clear D gene. V lost 1 base and J lost 2, with 7 bases in between. The CDR3 extends over 14 amino acids. The germline CDR1 and CDR2 sequences are SGHTA and FQGTGA. The chain's CDR3 is CASSLNGYTDTQYF. In DNA form, the CDR3 reads TGTGCCAGCAGCTTAAACGGATACACAGATACGCAGTATTTT.

By proportion, this clonotype is large. The CDR3, as DNA: TGCGCCAGCAGCTTGTCTAAGGGACTAGCGGGAGTAGAGGAGCAGTTCTTC. Translating it yields CASSLSKGLAGVEEQFF. The rearrangement joins TRBV5-1 to TRBJ2-1, with 14 bases matching TRBD2. Looked up from germline, CDR1 is SGHRS and CDR2 is YFSETQ. The CDR3 is 17 amino acids. J was trimmed by 10 bases and V by 1 base; bases with no gene match: 10.

Comment on this clonotype: A read error may produce the germline difference seen at one junction end. The V gene is TRBV2, the J gene TRBJ1-3; D not certain. The CDR3 has 15 amino acids. Germline V lookup: CDR1 SNHLY, CDR2 FYNNEI. CDR3 nucleotide sequence: TGTGCCAGCAGTTATACTCCCCTCTCTGTAAACACCATATATTTT. It encodes CASSYTPLSVNTIYF.

The V gene is TRBV5-8, the J gene TRBJ2-4; 7 bases line up with TRBD1. CDR1 and CDR2 from the germline V gene are SGHTS and YDEGEE. This CDR3 is built from 14 residues. Unmatched junction bases numbered 8, after V lost 6 bases and J lost 5 bases. The chain's CDR3 is CASTLTGRENIQYF. CDR3 coding DNA: TGTGCCAGCACCCTGACAGGGAGAGAAAACATTCAGTACTTC.

The rearrangement joins TRBV25-1 to TRBJ2-7; TRBD1 might be the D (5 bases). Trimming took off 2 bases at V and 5 bases at J, with 13 bases between the two ends. CDR1 MGHDK and CDR2 SYGVNS come from the germline V gene. The length of the CDR3 is 14 residues. CDR3 in amino acids: CASSEGARLHEQYF. The DNA of the CDR3 is TGTGCCAGCAGTGAAGGGGCTCGGTTACACGAGCAGTACTTC.

This chain connects TRBV7-4 to TRBJ1-2, with 8 bases fitting TRBD1. Germline V gene lookup returns CDR1 SGHVT and CDR2 SQSDAQ. Trimming took 5 bases from V and 1 from J; bases not matched to a gene: 6. The length of the CDR3 is 15 residues. The CDR3 coding sequence is TGTGCCAGCAGCAAGCCGACAGGGGATAACTATGGCTACACCTTC. It encodes CASSKPTGDNYGYTF.

V gene TRBV11-3 combines with J gene TRBJ2-1; D may correspond to TRBD1 or TRBD2 (6 bases each). With 4 bases removed from V and 7 bases from J, the gap between germline ends came to 20 bases. The CDR3 length is 16 residues. The germline V gene has CDR1 SGHNT and CDR2 YENEEA. DNA of the CDR3: TGTGCCAGCAGCTCACGCTCACAGGGACTTGGGAATGAGCAGTTCTTC. The encoded protein is CASSSRSQGLGNEQFF.

The chain has TRBV20-1 and TRBJ2-7, with a possible D match to TRBD1 (6 bases). The CDR3 consists of 13 residues. CDR1 and CDR2 from the germline V gene are DFQATT and SNEGSKA (reference sequence). The germline V and J ends were trimmed by 3 bases and 3 bases, with 12 bases remaining between them. CDR3 loop: CSASPGTSYEQYF. CDR3 coding DNA: TGCAGTGCTAGCCCCGGGACAAGCTACGAGCAGTACTTC.

The V call is TRBV28, the J call TRBJ2-3; no firm D call. The CDR3 loop spans 12 amino acids. Per germline, CDR1 MDHEN and CDR2 SYDVKM. Deletions cut 6 bases from V and 6 bases from J, with 10 bases between. CDR3 region: CASSIRTDTQYF. CDR3 in DNA: TGTGCCAGCAGCATAAGAACGGATACGCAGTATTTT. Combining the CDR3 with reference TRBV28 and TRBJ2-3 gives the whole variable domain DVKVTQSSRYLVKRTGEKVFLECVQDMDHENMFWYRQDPGLGLRLIYFSYDVKMKEKGDIPEGYSVSREKKERFSLILESASTNQTSMYLCASSIRTDTQYFGPGTRLTVL.